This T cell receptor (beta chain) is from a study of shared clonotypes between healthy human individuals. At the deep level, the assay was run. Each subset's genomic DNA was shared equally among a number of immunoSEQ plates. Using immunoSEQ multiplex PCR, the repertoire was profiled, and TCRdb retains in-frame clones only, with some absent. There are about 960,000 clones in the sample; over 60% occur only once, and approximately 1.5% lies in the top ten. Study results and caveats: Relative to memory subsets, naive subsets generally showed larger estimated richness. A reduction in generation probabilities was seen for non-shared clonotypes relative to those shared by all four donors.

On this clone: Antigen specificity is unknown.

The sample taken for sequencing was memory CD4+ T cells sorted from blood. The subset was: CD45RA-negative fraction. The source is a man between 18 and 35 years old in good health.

In DNA, the CDR3 is TGTGCCACCTGGGGGGCGCGTGGCTACACCTTC. Its protein product is CATWGARGYTF. The chain has TRBV9 and TRBJ1-2; tentatively, D is TRBD1 (6 bases). Trimming removed 9 bases at V and 7 bases at J, with 13 bases between. This CDR3 comprises 11 residues. The germline gives CDR1 SGDLS, CDR2 YYNGEE.